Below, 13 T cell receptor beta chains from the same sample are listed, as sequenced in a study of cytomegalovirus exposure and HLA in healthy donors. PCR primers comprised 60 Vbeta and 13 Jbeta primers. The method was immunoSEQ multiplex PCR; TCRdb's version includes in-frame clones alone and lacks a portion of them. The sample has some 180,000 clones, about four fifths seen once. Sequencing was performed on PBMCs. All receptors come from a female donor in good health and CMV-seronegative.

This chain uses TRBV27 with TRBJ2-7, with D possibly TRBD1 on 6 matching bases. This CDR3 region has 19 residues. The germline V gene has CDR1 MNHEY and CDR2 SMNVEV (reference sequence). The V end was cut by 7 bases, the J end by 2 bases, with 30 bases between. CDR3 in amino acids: CASTLSPMTGSDRTYEQYF. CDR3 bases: TGTGCCAGCACCTTGAGCCCCATGACAGGAAGTGATCGTACCTACGAGCAGTACTTC.

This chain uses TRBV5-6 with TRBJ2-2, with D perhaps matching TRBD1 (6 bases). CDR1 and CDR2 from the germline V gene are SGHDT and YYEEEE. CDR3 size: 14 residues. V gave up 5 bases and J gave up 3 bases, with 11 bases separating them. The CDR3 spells CASSWTDYTGELFF. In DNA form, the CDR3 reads TGTGCCAGCAGTTGGACAGATTACACCGGGGAGCTGTTTTTT.

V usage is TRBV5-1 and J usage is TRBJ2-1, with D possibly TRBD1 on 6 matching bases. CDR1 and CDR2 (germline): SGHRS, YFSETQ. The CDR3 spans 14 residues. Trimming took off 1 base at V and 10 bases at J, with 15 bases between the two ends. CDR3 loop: CASSLTGTGNEQFF. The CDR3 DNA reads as TGCGCCAGCAGCTTGACGGGAACAGGGAACGAGCAGTTCTTC.

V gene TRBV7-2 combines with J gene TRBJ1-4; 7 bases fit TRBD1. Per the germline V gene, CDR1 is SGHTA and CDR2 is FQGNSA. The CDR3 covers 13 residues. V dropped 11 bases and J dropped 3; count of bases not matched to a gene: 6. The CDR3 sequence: CASTQGANEKLFF. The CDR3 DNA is TGTGCCTCAACTCAGGGGGCTAATGAAAAACTGTTTTTT. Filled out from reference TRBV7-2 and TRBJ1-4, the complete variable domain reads GAGVSQSPSNKVTEKGKDVELRCDPISGHTALYWYRQSLGQGLEFLIYFQGNSAPDKSGLPSDRFSAERTGGSVSTLTIQRTQQEDSAVYLCASTQGANEKLFFGSGTQLSVL.

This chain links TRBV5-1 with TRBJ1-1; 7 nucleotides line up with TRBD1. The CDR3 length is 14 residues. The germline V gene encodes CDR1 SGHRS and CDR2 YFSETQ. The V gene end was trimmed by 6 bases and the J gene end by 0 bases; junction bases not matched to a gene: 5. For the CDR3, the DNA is TGCGCCAGCACAGACAGGGCCTTGAACACTGAAGCTTTCTTT. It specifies CASTDRALNTEAFF. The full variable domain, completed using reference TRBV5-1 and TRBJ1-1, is KAGVTQTPRYLIKTRGQQVTLSCSPISGHRSVSWYQQTPGQGLQFLFEYFSETQRNKGNFPGRFSGRQFSNSRSEMNVSTLELGDSALYLCASTDRALNTEAFFGQGTRLTVV.

The CDR3 here is CASSQGRGLAKNIQYF. The DNA for the CDR3 is TGTGCCAGCAGCCAAGGGCGGGGGCTAGCCAAAAACATTCAGTACTTC. The V gene is TRBV14, the J gene TRBJ2-4; tentatively, D is TRBD2 (7 bases). Germline lookup yields CDR1 SGHDN and CDR2 FVKESK. V dropped 1 base and J dropped 0 bases, with 10 bases sitting between them. The CDR3 covers 16 residues.

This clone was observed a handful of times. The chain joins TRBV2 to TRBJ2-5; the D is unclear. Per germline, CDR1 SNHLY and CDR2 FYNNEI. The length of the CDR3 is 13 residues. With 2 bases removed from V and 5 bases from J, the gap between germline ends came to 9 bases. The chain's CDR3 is CASSEIERETQYF. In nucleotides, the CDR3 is TGTGCCAGCAGTGAAATAGAGAGGGAGACCCAGTACTTC.

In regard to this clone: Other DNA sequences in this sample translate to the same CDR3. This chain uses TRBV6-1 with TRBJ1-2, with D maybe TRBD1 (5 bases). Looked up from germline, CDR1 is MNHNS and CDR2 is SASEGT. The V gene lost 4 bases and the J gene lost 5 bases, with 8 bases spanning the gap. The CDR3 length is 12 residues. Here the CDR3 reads CASSGGRYGYTF. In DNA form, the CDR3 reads TGTGCCAGCAGTGGGGGGAGGTATGGCTACACCTTC.

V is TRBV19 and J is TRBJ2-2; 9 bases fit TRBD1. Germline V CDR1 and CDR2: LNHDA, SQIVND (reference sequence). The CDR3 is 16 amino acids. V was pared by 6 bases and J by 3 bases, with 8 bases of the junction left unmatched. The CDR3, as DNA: TGTGCCAGTAGCCCACCTACAGGGGGCGACACCGGGGAGCTGTTTTTT. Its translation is CASSPPTGGDTGELFF.

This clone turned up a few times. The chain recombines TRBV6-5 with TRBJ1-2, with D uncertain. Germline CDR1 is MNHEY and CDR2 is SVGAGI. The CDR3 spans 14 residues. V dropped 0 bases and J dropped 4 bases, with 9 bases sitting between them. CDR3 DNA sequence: TGTGCCAGCAGTTACTCCAACGGTATCTATGGCTACACCTTC. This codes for CASSYSNGIYGYTF.

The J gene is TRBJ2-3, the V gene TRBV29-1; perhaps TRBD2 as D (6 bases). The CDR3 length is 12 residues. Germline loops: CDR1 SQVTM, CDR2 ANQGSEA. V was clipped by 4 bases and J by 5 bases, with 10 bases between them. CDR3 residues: CSVGTEGDTQYF. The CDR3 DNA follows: TGCAGCGTTGGGACGGAGGGAGATACGCAGTATTTT.

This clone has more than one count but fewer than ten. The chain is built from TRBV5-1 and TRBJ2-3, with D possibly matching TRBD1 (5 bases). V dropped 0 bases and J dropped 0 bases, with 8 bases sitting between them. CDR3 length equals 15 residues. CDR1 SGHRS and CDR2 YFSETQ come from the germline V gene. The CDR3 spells CASSLGQSSTDTQYF. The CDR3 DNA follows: TGCGCCAGCAGCTTGGGACAGTCTAGCACAGATACGCAGTATTTT.

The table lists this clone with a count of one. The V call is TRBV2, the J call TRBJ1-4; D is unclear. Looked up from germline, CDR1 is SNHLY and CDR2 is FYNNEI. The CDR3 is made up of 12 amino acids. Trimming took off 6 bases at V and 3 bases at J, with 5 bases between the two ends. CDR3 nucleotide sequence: TGTGCCAGCAGGCAGGCTAATGAAAAACTGTTTTTT. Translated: CASRQANEKLFF.